This TCR beta chain was documented in a study of metastatic and nonmetastatic thyroid tumors. Study observations and caveats: A significant increase in TCR beta diversity was reportedly seen in malignant thyroid tumors relative to benign nodules, in blood and tumor.

CDR1 is SGHRS, CDR2 YFSETQ, per germline. This CDR3 comprises 15 residues. J gave up 1 base and V 5 bases, and 5 bases lay outside the gene matches. Points on this clone: Its antigen is not known.

Every patient was untreated before thyroid surgery. TCRdb re-processed the PCR reads through MiXCR. The sample lists about 15,000 clones, 25% to 35% occurring once. The sequence was collected from a female donor with papillary thyroid cancer or a benign thyroid nodule (not recorded which). Some clones in this sample may be carry-over from other donors' samples. Sample: tumor tissue. The chain has TRBV5-1 and TRBJ2-3, with TRBD2 identical over 9 bases. As DNA, the CDR3 is TGCGCCAGCAGGGGGACTAGCCGGGGCACAGATACGCAGTATTTT. It is translated as CASRGTSRGTDTQYF.